These 5 T cell receptor beta chains originate from one sample sequenced in a study of cytomegalovirus exposure and HLA in healthy donors. PCR primers comprised 60 Vbeta and 13 Jbeta primers. The method was immunoSEQ multiplex PCR; TCRdb's version includes in-frame clones alone and lacks a portion of them. The data hold over 150,000 clones, with 77% observed a single time. The sequenced sample was PBMCs. Source of these receptors: a young woman in good health and CMV-seropositive.

The count of this clone is one. V gene TRBV5-1 combines with J gene TRBJ2-1; 10 bases are shared with TRBD2. Trimming removed 8 bases from V and 3 bases from J; junction bases left unmatched: 8. This CDR3 comprises 15 residues. Germline CDR1 SGHRS, CDR2 YFSETQ. The CDR3 loop is CASREREGRYNEQFF. In DNA, the CDR3 is TGCGCCAGTAGAGAGCGGGAGGGCCGCTACAATGAGCAGTTCTTC. Complete variable domain (other parts from reference TRBV5-1 and TRBJ2-1): KAGVTQTPRYLIKTRGQQVTLSCSPISGHRSVSWYQQTPGQGLQFLFEYFSETQRNKGNFPGRFSGRQFSNSRSEMNVSTLELGDSALYLCASREREGRYNEQFFGPGTRLTVL.

This sequence joins TRBV28 and TRBJ2-1, with D possibly TRBD1 on 6 matching bases. V was shortened by 4 bases and J by 8 bases, with 15 bases between the two germline ends. The CDR3 runs to 14 residues. CDR1 and CDR2 from the germline V gene are MDHEN and SYDVKM. The CDR3 DNA reads TGTGCCAGCAGTTCCCCTCCACAGGGCGATGAGCAGTTCTTC. Its translation is CASSSPPQGDEQFF.

The chain uses TRBV7-8 and TRBJ1-2; 8 bases match TRBD1. Germline loops: CDR1 SGHVS, CDR2 FQNEAQ. This CDR3 has 18 amino acids. V gave up 5 bases and J gave up 1 base; unmatched junction bases: 15. The CDR3 DNA sequence: TGTGCCAGCAGCCCAACCGGACAGGGTTCCTATTATAACTATGGCTACACCTTC. Its translation is CASSPTGQGSYYNYGYTF.

CDR3 protein: CASSETPGTILADTQYF. DNA of the CDR3: TGTGCCAGCAGCGAAACCCCGGGGACTATCCTAGCAGATACGCAGTATTTT. J is TRBJ2-3 and V is TRBV2; TRBD2 aligns across 7 bases. V lost 6 bases, J lost 4 bases, and 16 bases stayed unmatched. The germline CDR1 and CDR2 sequences are SNHLY and FYNNEI. The CDR3 length is 17 residues.

The rearrangement joins TRBV10-3 to TRBJ2-7, with 7 bases lining up with TRBD1. V lost 6 bases to trimming and J lost 3 bases; unmatched junction nucleotides: 5. This CDR3 comprises 13 residues. CDR1 ENHRY and CDR2 SYGVKD come from the germline V gene. The CDR3 reads CAIRTGVGYEQYF. CDR3 DNA sequence: TGTGCCATCAGAACAGGGGTAGGCTACGAGCAGTACTTC.